This T cell receptor beta chain appears in the sequencing data of a study of beta chain features in type 1 diabetes. The V end was cut by 3 bases, the J end by 3 bases, with 8 bases between. CDR3 length: 13 amino acids. The germline gives CDR1 KGHSH, CDR2 LQKENI. The table lists this clone with a few counts. Its target is not known. TCRB transcripts that were expressed got sequenced, as all of the isolated RNA had been reverse transcribed. The repertoire was sequenced with immunoSEQ multiplex PCR; TCRdb's copy has only in-frame clones and lacks some. The profile covers fewer than 550,000 clones, with more than 9.5% appearing a single time and over 0.04% taken by the ten largest. The study's findings and limits: The influence of HLA type on TCRB rearrangement stayed undetermined. Naive, central memory and Treg TCRB repertoires seemed to resemble each other more closely in patients than they did in healthy donors.

A heparinised blood draw that averaged around 100 mL was obtained once from each donor. The receptor's source is a woman younger than 30 in good health. The V gene is TRBV18, the J gene TRBJ1-1; D not resolved. Specimen: naive CD4+ T cells from blood. CDR3 residues: CASSPAMDTEAFF. Written as DNA, the CDR3 is TGTGCCAGCTCACCGGCGATGGACACTGAAGCTTTCTTT.